This T cell receptor (beta chain) came from a study of OX40 agonist ivuxolimab in advanced cancers. Broader study findings: The study observed clonal expansion of CD4+ and CD8+ blood T cells by week 6 at 0.1 to 3.0 mg/kg. Averaged across samples, CD8+ T cells carried more expanded clones than CD4+ did. Those patients achieving a partial response at 0.1-3.0 mg/kg showed among the lowest clonal expansion.

A note on this clone: Its antigen is unknown.

In germline, CDR1 is SGHRS, CDR2 YFSETQ. Trimming removed 1 base from V and 2 bases from J, with 12 bases in between. This CDR3 region has 15 residues. Clones were read by immunoSEQ multiplex PCR, and TCRdb kept only the in-frame ones, dropping some. The sample has 70,000 or so clones; 84% are singletons. The chain uses TRBV5-1 and TRBJ2-5; weak D call: TRBD2 (6 bases). The TCR originated in an adult with an advanced solid tumor such as melanoma, head and neck, liver or kidney cancer. Sequenced here: CD4+ or CD8+ T cells sorted from blood, sampled in a trial of the OX40 agonist ivuxolimab. DNA for the CDR3: TGCGCCAGCAGCTTGCTTTGGGGGGAACAAGAGACCCAGTACTTC. This sequence encodes CASSLLWGEQETQYF.